This TCR beta chain comes out of a study of blood T cell repertoires in COVID-19. Per the authors' pipeline: Using reference gene primer amplification, nucleated cell counts were estimated. Assay used: immunoSEQ multiplex PCR; TCRdb lists only in-frame clones, some missing. That table supplies the V and J calls and clone size; D and trimming were determined from the DNA. The table includes a few hundred thousand clones, about 83% detected once. This clone has a handful of counts. Germline CDR1 is LNHDA and CDR2 is SQIVND (reference sequence). The CDR3 runs 13 residues. Trimming removed 5 bases at V and 11 bases at J, with 17 bases between. Individuals drawn from 20 to 25 US areas were roughly 18 to 89 years old. Cohorts were assigned according to the clinical history that participants reported. Donors in Cohort 3 who had recovered were those with two negative PCRs, healthcare professional clearance, or resolution of their symptoms.

The V call is TRBV19, the J call TRBJ2-3, with D perhaps TRBD2 (5 bases). This TCR came from a woman aged 45-59 years who had recovered from COVID-19. The sequencing input was PBMCs or T cells enriched from blood (not recorded which). The CDR3 loop reads CASSASAWSGQYF. In nucleotides, the CDR3 is TGTGCCAGTAGTGCCAGCGCGTGGAGCGGGCAGTATTTT.